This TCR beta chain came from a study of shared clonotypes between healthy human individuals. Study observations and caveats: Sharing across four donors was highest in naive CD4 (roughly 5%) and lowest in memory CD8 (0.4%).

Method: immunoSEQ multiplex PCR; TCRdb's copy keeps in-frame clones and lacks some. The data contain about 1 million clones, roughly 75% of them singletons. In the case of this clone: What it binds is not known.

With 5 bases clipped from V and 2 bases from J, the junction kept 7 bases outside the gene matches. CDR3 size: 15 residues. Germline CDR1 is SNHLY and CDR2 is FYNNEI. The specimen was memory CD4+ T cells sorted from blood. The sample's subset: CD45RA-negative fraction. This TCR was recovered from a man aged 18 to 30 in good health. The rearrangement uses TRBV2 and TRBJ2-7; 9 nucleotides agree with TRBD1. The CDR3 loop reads CASSLRQGGTYEQYF. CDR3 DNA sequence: TGTGCCAGCAGTCTAAGACAGGGGGGAACCTACGAGCAGTACTTC.